This T cell receptor (beta chain) was sequenced in a study of blood T cell repertoires in COVID-19. The germline V gene encodes CDR1 LGHDT and CDR2 YNNKEL (reference sequence). This CDR3 has 14 amino acids. Trimming left V 7 bases short and J 2 bases short, with 9 bases between. Original handling: Estimation of nucleated cell counts relied on the amplification of reference gene primers. Generated by immunoSEQ multiplex PCR, the TCRdb table keeps only in-frame clones and is missing some. Clone size and the V and J calls come from that table; the DNA yielded D and trimming. The data hold about 120,000 clones, with approximately 82% observed a single time.

This clonotype was sampled from a man aged 60 to 69 with acute or convalescent COVID-19. The V gene is TRBV3-1 (or the pseudogene TRBV3-2), the J gene TRBJ1-6; TRBD1 is a possible D gene (5 bases). Sequenced: peripheral blood. In nucleotides, the CDR3 is TGTGCCAGCACCCTACAGGCCTATAATTCACCCCTCCACTTT. Its protein product is CASTLQAYNSPLHF.